The 9 T cell receptor beta chains listed next were all sequenced from one sample in a study of blood T cells in healthy people across ages. PCR was performed a second time for 7 to 11 cycles using a sample-barcoded 5' primer and a J-beta primer mix. TCRdb ran MiXCR on the 5' RACE reads and lists one entry per CDR3 protein. The data show hundreds of thousands of distinct CDR3 sequences, with about 51% seen just once and about 13% held by the top ten. Source material: blood. These receptor sequences come from a woman older than 75 in good health.

About this clonotype: One base away lies a much larger clone, so this may be a sequencing read error. The chain is built from TRBV3-1 and TRBJ2-5; weak D call: TRBD2 (7 bases). With 5 bases removed from V and 4 bases from J, the gap between germline ends came to 11 bases. Germline V gene sequence: CDR1 LGHDT, CDR2 YNNKEL (reference sequence). This CDR3 comprises 13 residues. CDR3 sequence: CASSRRGAETQYF. In nucleotides, the CDR3 is TGTGCCAGCAGCAGACGGGGGGCAGAGACCCAGTACTTC.

This clonotype was seen at least ten times. V and J are TRBV2 and TRBJ2-5; unclear D gene. The CDR3 has 11 amino acids. Germline-derived CDR1 and CDR2 are SNHLY and FYNNEI. V dropped 7 bases and J dropped 5 bases, with 8 bases sitting between them. This chain's CDR3 is CASTYKETQYF. The CDR3 bases are TGTGCCAGCACCTACAAGGAGACCCAGTACTTC.

The rearrangement links TRBV7-2 to TRBJ2-2; tentatively, D is TRBD1 or TRBD2 (5 bases each). The V gene's germline CDR1 is SGHTA and CDR2 FQGNSA. V was shortened by 7 bases and J by 0 bases, with 9 bases between the two germline ends. CDR3 length: 14 residues. DNA of the CDR3: TGTGCCAGCACCCAGGGACCGAACACCGGGGAGCTGTTTTTT. This encodes CASTQGPNTGELFF.

The V and J genes are TRBV20-1 and TRBJ1-1; D gene uncertain. The CDR3 has 15 amino acids. V gave up 6 bases and J gave up 1 base, with 18 bases separating them. The V gene's germline CDR1 is DFQATT and CDR2 SNEGSKA (reference sequence). CDR3 in amino acids: CSAVSSGSGNTEAFF. CDR3 nucleotide sequence: TGCAGTGCCGTCTCTTCCGGGTCTGGGAACACTGAAGCTTTCTTT.

V is TRBV29-1 and J is TRBJ2-3; no firm D call. CDR1 SQVTM and CDR2 ANQGSEA come from the germline V gene. Trimming shortened V by 4 bases and J by 3 bases, and 11 bases separated the two germline ends. The CDR3 is made up of 13 amino acids. In DNA, the CDR3 is TGCAGCGTTGGGGTTTTAGGAACAGATACGCAGTATTTT. It translates to CSVGVLGTDTQYF.

This clonotype was seen repeatedly, ten times or more. This chain uses TRBV3-1 with TRBJ1-2; TRBD1 matches 7 bases. CDR1 is LGHDT, CDR2 YNNKEL, per germline (reference sequence). CDR3 length equals 15 residues. After removal of 4 bases from V and 3 bases from J, the junction contained 8 bases not matched to a gene. The CDR3 region is CASSPGEGQHYGYTF. For the CDR3, the DNA is TGTGCCAGCAGCCCGGGAGAGGGACAGCACTATGGCTACACCTTC. The full variable domain, with the rest looked up from reference TRBV3-1 and TRBJ1-2, is DTAVSQTPKYLVTQMGNDKSIKCEQNLGHDTMYWYKQDSKKFLKIMFSYNNKELIINETVPNRFSPKSPDKAHLNLHINSLELGDSAVYFCASSPGEGQHYGYTFGSGTRLTVV.

As regards this clonotype: Being one base from a much bigger clone, this may be a read error. The rearrangement links TRBV12-3 or TRBV12-4 to TRBJ2-5; TRBD2 matches at 8 bases. V shed 7 bases, J shed 11 bases, and the junction held 12 bases outside the gene matches. The CDR3 sequence is 13 residues long. The CDR3, as DNA: TGTGCCAGCATCAGCGGGGGATACAATGAGCAGTACTTC. Its translation: CASISGGYNEQYF.

Remarks on this clonotype: One junction end does not reproduce the germline sequence, and a read error may be involved. The chain couples TRBV25-1 to TRBJ1-2; 7 bases map to TRBD1. The CDR3 has 15 residues. Germline V gene data show CDR1 as MGHDK and CDR2 as SYGVNS. This chain's CDR3 is CTSSERQGANYGYTF. The CDR3, as DNA: TGTACCAGCAGTGAAAGGCAGGGGGCTAACTATGGCTACACCTTC.

Of note for this clonotype: One base away lies a much larger clone, so this may be a sequencing read error. This chain joins TRBV5-1 and TRBJ2-7, with a weak D call TRBD2 (6 bases). The CDR3 spans 14 residues. The germline gives CDR1 SGHRS, CDR2 YFSETQ. The CDR3 here is CATRPGLEPYGQYF. In DNA form, the CDR3 reads TGCGCCACCAGACCGGGACTTGAACCCTACGGGCAGTACTTC.